This is a list of T cell receptor beta chains from one sample in a study of control samples from healthy donors and cancer patients. Generated by immunoSEQ multiplex PCR, the TCRdb table keeps only in-frame clones and is missing some. The table includes some 49,000 clones, around 85% detected once. What was sequenced was PBMCs. The receptor source for this set is a woman aged 50 to 60 with lung cancer. CDR3s include the opening cysteine and the closing phenylalanine or tryptophan. Fields, in order: J gene, clone size, V gene, D gene, CDR3 DNA, CDR3 protein. The D gene is left open where the match is weak. Rows give clone size only sometimes, using once, few, many, or a class for an expanded clone.

J: TRBJ2-7
size: .
V: TRBV18
D: TRBD2
DNA: TGTGCCAGCTCACCATCCCGACTGGCGGGGGGTGACGAGCAGTACTTC
CDR3: CASSPSRLAGGDEQYF

J: TRBJ2-3
size: few
V: TRBV7-9
D: TRBD1
DNA: TGTGCCAGCAACGACGGACAGGGAGCTTCAGATACGCAGTATTTT
CDR3: CASNDGQGASDTQYF

J: TRBJ1-4
size: .
V: TRBV6-5
D: TRBD1
DNA: TGTGCCAGCAGCGAGACAGGGGTAAATGAAAAACTGTTTTTT
CDR3: CASSETGVNEKLFF

J: TRBJ1-1
size: .
V: TRBV18
D: TRBD1
DNA: TGTGCCAGCTCACCACTACAGGGGGAAAACACTGAAGCTTTCTTT
CDR3: CASSPLQGENTEAFF

J: TRBJ2-3
size: .
V: TRBV7-3
D: .
DNA: TGTGCCAGCAGCCTATCCGGGACCCTCACGGTCACAGATACGCAGTATTTT
CDR3: CASSLSGTLTVTDTQYF

J: TRBJ1-1
size: .
V: TRBV5-8
D: .
DNA: TGTGCCAGCATCATCATTAAGAACACTGAAGCTTTCTTT
CDR3: CASIIIKNTEAFF

J: TRBJ1-1
size: .
V: TRBV5-4
D: .
DNA: TGTGCCAGCAGCCCAGGGTGGCGCACTGAAGCTTTCTTT
CDR3: CASSPGWRTEAFF

J: TRBJ2-1
size: few
V: TRBV27
D: TRBD1
DNA: TGTGCCAGCAGTTCCGGGACAGGGGGCTGGAATGAGCAGTTCTTC
CDR3: CASSSGTGGWNEQFF

J: TRBJ2-5
size: .
V: TRBV7-9
D: .
DNA: TGTGCCAGCAGCCCTCCGACTAGTAGGATCCAAGAGACCCAGTACTTC
CDR3: CASSPPTSRIQETQYF

J: TRBJ2-4
size: .
V: TRBV10-3
D: TRBD2
DNA: TGTGCCATCGGGGGGGAGGTCAAAAACATTCAGTACTTC
CDR3: CAIGGEVKNIQYF

J: TRBJ2-1
size: .
V: TRBV28
D: .
DNA: TGTGCCAGCAGTTTGGCGAGGGGGGCCGATGAGCAGTTCTTC
CDR3: CASSLARGADEQFF

J: TRBJ2-3
size: .
V: TRBV19
D: .
DNA: TGTGCCAGTAGTATAAGGACAGGCACAGATACGCAGTATTTT
CDR3: CASSIRTGTDTQYF

J: TRBJ1-3
size: .
V: TRBV5-1
D: .
DNA: TGCGCCAGCAGCTTGGAACCGCTGTCGGGAAACACCATATATTTT
CDR3: CASSLEPLSGNTIYF

J: TRBJ2-7
size: .
V: TRBV18
D: .
DNA: TGTGCCAGCTCCCCTTACAGGCTTCCAGAGTACGAGCAGTACTTC
CDR3: CASSPYRLPEYEQYF

J: TRBJ2-1
size: .
V: TRBV2
D: .
DNA: TGTGCCAGCAGCGGGACATCGAATAACAATGAGCAGTTCTTC
CDR3: CASSGTSNNNEQFF

J: TRBJ1-2
size: .
V: TRBV30
D: TRBD1
DNA: TGTGCCTGGAGTGCGGGACAGGGGGTCTATGGCTACACCTTC
CDR3: CAWSAGQGVYGYTF

J: TRBJ1-2
size: few
V: TRBV13
D: .
DNA: TGTGCCAGCAGCTTCCGTACGGACAGTTCTAATAACTATGGCTACACCTTC
CDR3: CASSFRTDSSNNYGYTF

J: TRBJ2-1
size: .
V: TRBV7-9
D: TRBD2
DNA: TGTGCCAGCGGATTCCGGACTAGCCCCAATGAGCAGTTCTTC
CDR3: CASGFRTSPNEQFF

J: TRBJ1-1
size: .
V: TRBV6-5
D: TRBD1
DNA: TGTGCCAGCTTGGCCGACAGGGGGTTTAGCGGTGAAGCTTTCTTT
CDR3: CASLADRGFSGEAFF

J: TRBJ2-2
size: .
V: TRBV7-2
D: .
DNA: TGTGCCAGCAGCTTAGGGCCCGGGGAGCTGTTTTTT
CDR3: CASSLGPGELFF

J: TRBJ1-1
size: .
V: TRBV6-6
D: .
DNA: TGTGCCAGCAGTTACTCGAGCAGACTGAACACTGAAGCTTTCTTT
CDR3: CASSYSSRLNTEAFF

J: TRBJ2-2
size: .
V: TRBV3-1/TRBV3-2
D: TRBD1
DNA: TGTGCCAGCAGCCCTATCTATACAGGGGCGAACACCGGGGAGCTGTTTTTT
CDR3: CASSPIYTGANTGELFF

J: TRBJ2-5
size: .
V: TRBV5-4
D: .
DNA: TGTGCCAGCACTCCTGGAAGGGGGGGTTTGGGAGAGACCCAGTACTTC
CDR3: CASTPGRGGLGETQYF

J: TRBJ1-2
size: .
V: TRBV4-3
D: .
DNA: TGCGCCAGCAGCCAAGACAGGGCGGCCTATGGCTACACCTTC
CDR3: CASSQDRAAYGYTF

J: TRBJ1-4
size: .
V: TRBV11-3
D: .
DNA: TGTGCCAGCTCAGGTTACGGTGAAAAACTGTTTTTT
CDR3: CASSGYGEKLFF

J: TRBJ2-1
size: .
V: TRBV5-6
D: TRBD1
DNA: TGTGCCAGCAGCGCGAGACAGGGGGGGATAATCAATGAGCAGTTCTTC
CDR3: CASSARQGGIINEQFF

J: TRBJ2-1
size: .
V: TRBV9
D: .
DNA: TGTGCCAGCAGCGTAGATGTCTTTCTGCGCAATGAGCAGTTCTTC
CDR3: CASSVDVFLRNEQFF

J: TRBJ1-4
size: .
V: TRBV6-5
D: .
DNA: TGTGCCAGCAGTTACTCGCTAAGTGGAGAAAAACTGTTTTTT
CDR3: CASSYSLSGEKLFF

J: TRBJ1-2
size: .
V: TRBV7-3
D: TRBD1
DNA: TGTGCCAGCAGCTTAGGGCAGGGGGCCGGTGGCTACACCTTC
CDR3: CASSLGQGAGGYTF

J: TRBJ1-5
size: .
V: TRBV19
D: TRBD1
DNA: TGTGCCAGAACCACAGGGGAGGGTCAGCCCCAGCATTTT
CDR3: CARTTGEGQPQHF

J: TRBJ2-3
size: .
V: TRBV19
D: .
DNA: TGTGCCAGTAGTATAGCAAACGGGGCCGCTCCTGATACGCAGTATTTT
CDR3: CASSIANGAAPDTQYF

J: TRBJ1-1
size: .
V: TRBV9
D: .
DNA: TGTGCCAGCACCTTCGCGGAACAACTGAACACTGAAGCTTTCTTT
CDR3: CASTFAEQLNTEAFF

J: TRBJ1-2
size: .
V: TRBV6-6
D: TRBD1
DNA: TGTGCCAGCAGTGCCTCCGGGACAGGGGATTTCTATGGCTACACCTTC
CDR3: CASSASGTGDFYGYTF

J: TRBJ1-6
size: once
V: TRBV10-2
D: .
DNA: TGCGCCAGCAGTGAGTCGAGCCAGGCCCATTCACCCCTCCACTTT
CDR3: CASSESSQAHSPLHF

J: TRBJ2-3
size: .
V: TRBV20-1
D: .
DNA: TGCAGTGCTAACGAAAAGGGGTATTTT
CDR3: CSANEKGYF

J: TRBJ1-5
size: .
V: TRBV6-4
D: TRBD1
DNA: TGTGCCAGAGAGACGGACAGGGGCAATCAGCCCCAGCATTTT
CDR3: CARETDRGNQPQHF

J: TRBJ1-1
size: .
V: TRBV6-2/TRBV6-3
D: TRBD1
DNA: TGTGCCAGCAGTTACTTTCGGACAGGGGTCGGTGAAGCTTTCTTT
CDR3: CASSYFRTGVGEAFF

J: TRBJ1-2
size: .
V: TRBV3-1/TRBV3-2
D: .
DNA: TGTGCCAGCAACCATTTAGGACGGGGCTACACCTTC
CDR3: CASNHLGRGYTF

J: TRBJ2-7
size: .
V: TRBV28
D: .
DNA: TGTGCCAGCAGTTTTAATCGGGACTACGAGCAGTACTTC
CDR3: CASSFNRDYEQYF

J: TRBJ1-1
size: .
V: TRBV7-9
D: TRBD1
DNA: TGTGCCAGCAGCTTAGTGGGACAGGGCCGGTCTGAAGCTTTCTTT
CDR3: CASSLVGQGRSEAFF

J: TRBJ1-1
size: .
V: TRBV7-9
D: .
DNA: TGTGCCAGCAGCTGGGGCGGGACGAACACTGAAGCTTTCTTT
CDR3: CASSWGGTNTEAFF

J: TRBJ2-2
size: .
V: TRBV7-3
D: .
DNA: TGTGCCAGCAGTTTACATCATGAGGGGGAGCTGTTTTTT
CDR3: CASSLHHEGELFF

J: TRBJ1-3
size: .
V: TRBV5-1
D: .
DNA: TGCGCCAGCAGCTTGGGGGCTGGAAACACCATATATTTT
CDR3: CASSLGAGNTIYF

J: TRBJ1-3
size: .
V: TRBV6-5
D: .
DNA: TGTGCCAGCAGTTACGGGGGGGCTGGAAACACCATATATTTT
CDR3: CASSYGGAGNTIYF

J: TRBJ2-1
size: .
V: TRBV24-1
D: TRBD1
DNA: TGTGCCACCGGGGGACAGGGGGCGGATGAGCAGTTCTTC
CDR3: CATGGQGADEQFF

J: TRBJ1-2
size: few
V: TRBV19
D: .
DNA: TGTGCCAGTAGTTCACTTAGGACGGACTACACCTTC
CDR3: CASSSLRTDYTF

J: TRBJ1-2
size: .
V: TRBV14
D: .
DNA: TGTGCCAGCAGCCTAGAGACTTTCTATGGCTACACCTTC
CDR3: CASSLETFYGYTF

J: TRBJ1-1
size: once
V: TRBV6-2/TRBV6-3
D: TRBD1
DNA: TGTGCCAGCAGCCGAATAGGGACAGACACTGAAGCTTTCTTT
CDR3: CASSRIGTDTEAFF

J: TRBJ2-1
size: .
V: TRBV2
D: TRBD2
DNA: TGTGCCAGCAGAAGACTAGCGGGGGGCTCGGGGGATGAGCAGTTCTTC
CDR3: CASRRLAGGSGDEQFF

J: TRBJ1-2
size: .
V: TRBV10-3
D: TRBD1
DNA: TGTGCCATTAAGAGAATGACAGGGGCGAACTATGGCTACACCTTC
CDR3: CAIKRMTGANYGYTF

J: TRBJ2-1
size: .
V: TRBV4-3
D: TRBD2
DNA: TGCGCCAGCAGCCAAGATGAAGGACTAGCGGGGGAAAATGAGCAGTTCTTC
CDR3: CASSQDEGLAGENEQFF

J: TRBJ1-2
size: .
V: TRBV7-2
D: .
DNA: TGTGCCAGCAGCTTTCCCCAGACCCATGGCTACACCTTC
CDR3: CASSFPQTHGYTF

J: TRBJ1-2
size: few
V: TRBV29-1
D: TRBD1
DNA: TGCAGCGTTCCACAGCCAGGGGGCAACTATGGCTACACCTTC
CDR3: CSVPQPGGNYGYTF

J: TRBJ1-5
size: .
V: TRBV30
D: .
DNA: TGTGCCTGGAGCCCTCCCGGACCAAATCAGCCCCAGCATTTT
CDR3: CAWSPPGPNQPQHF

J: TRBJ2-2
size: .
V: TRBV10-3
D: .
DNA: TGTGCCATCAGTAAGGACCCGTACACCGGGGAGCTGTTTTTT
CDR3: CAISKDPYTGELFF